Reported below is one T cell receptor beta chain. Its antigen is currently unknown. Some clones are missing from TCRdb's copy, which holds only in-frame ones; the method was immunoSEQ multiplex PCR. The data hold a few hundred thousand clones, with nearly 90% observed a single time. This entry belongs to a study of cytomegalovirus exposure and HLA in healthy donors. Study-wide points: Cytomegalovirus-associated status was assigned to approximately 160 TCR beta chains. Most TCRs appeared rarely, but some public TCRs recurred in many donors. In vitro confirmation showed a few CMV-associated chains to be CMV antigen specific.

Germline trimming cut 5 bases from V and 4 bases from J; bases unmatched to any gene: 6. The CDR3 has 16 amino acids. From germline, CDR1 is SNHLY and CDR2 FYNNEI. The TCR sequence derives from a woman between 18 and 29 years old in good health and CMV-seronegative. The chain links TRBV2 to TRBJ2-2; 11 bases map to TRBD2. The sample comprised PBMCs. As DNA, the CDR3 is TGTGCCAGCAGTACTAGCGGGGGTTCGAGCACCGGGGAGCTGTTTTTT. Its protein product is CASSTSGGSSTGELFF.